One and the same sample provided the 15 T cell receptor beta chains below, sequenced in a study of blood T cell repertoires in COVID-19. Sequenced by immunoSEQ multiplex PCR; TCRdb stores in-frame clones only, minus some. The sample contains some 390,000 clones, around 91% of which appear only once. Source material: peripheral blood. The receptors stem from a woman aged 40 to 50 with COVID-19, enrolled during active disease.

This clone was detected once. The CDR3 here is CASSPKRVTGGTGELFF. CDR3 nucleotide sequence: TGTGCCAGCAGCCCTAAAAGGGTGACAGGGGGTACCGGGGAGCTGTTTTTT. The chain couples TRBV7-6 to TRBJ2-2, with 9 positions matching TRBD1. J was trimmed by 5 bases and V by 5 bases; bases with no gene match: 12. The CDR3 is made up of 17 amino acids. The V gene's germline CDR1 is SGHVS and CDR2 FNYEAQ. The full variable domain, in which reference TRBV7-6 and TRBJ2-2 provide the parts outside the CDR3, is GAGVSQSPRYKVTKRGQDVALRCDPISGHVSLYWYRQALGQGPEFLTYFNYEAQQDKSGLPNDRFSAERPEGSISTLTIQRTEQRDSAMYRCASSPKRVTGGTGELFFGEGSRLTVL.

This rearrangement joins TRBV3-1 (or the pseudogene TRBV3-2) to TRBJ2-7; 7 bases line up with TRBD1. The junction had 9 bases not matched to a gene; V was cut back by 3 bases and J by 4 bases. The CDR3 contains 15 residues. From germline, CDR1 is LGHDT and CDR2 YNNKEL (reference sequence). CDR3 bases: TGTGCCAGCAGCCATACTTACAGGGGTCCATACGAGCAGTACTTC. It yields the protein CASSHTYRGPYEQYF.

The chain links TRBV6-5 to TRBJ1-5; possibly TRBD1 for D (6 bases). Germline CDR1 reads MNHEY; CDR2 reads SVGAGI. Trimming removed 7 bases at V and 5 bases at J, with 15 bases between. This CDR3 spans 14 amino acids. CDR3 sequence (DNA): TGTGCCAGCATTCAGACAGGACGCTATCAGCCCCAGCATTTT. Translated, it gives CASIQTGRYQPQHF.

The chain employs TRBV28 and TRBJ1-6; no clear D. CDR3 size: 13 residues. V lost 2 bases, J lost 7 bases, and 6 bases lay in between. CDR1 MDHEN and CDR2 SYDVKM come from the germline V gene. The CDR3 reads CASSLTPNSPLHF. CDR3 nucleotides: TGTGCCAGCAGTTTAACTCCCAATTCACCCCTCCACTTT.

This clone was seen just once. This chain uses TRBV5-1 with TRBJ2-3; unclear D gene. Trimming pared 0 bases from V and 4 bases from J, leaving 9 bases between. This CDR3 region has 14 residues. Germline V CDR1 and CDR2: SGHRS, YFSETQ. CDR3 in amino acids: CASSLETRADTQYF. The CDR3 DNA is TGCGCCAGCAGCTTGGAAACCCGGGCAGATACGCAGTATTTT. Variable domain in full (rest from reference TRBV5-1 and TRBJ2-3): KAGVTQTPRYLIKTRGQQVTLSCSPISGHRSVSWYQQTPGQGLQFLFEYFSETQRNKGNFPGRFSGRQFSNSRSEMNVSTLELGDSALYLCASSLETRADTQYFGPGTRLTVL.

Only a few counts were recorded for this clone. Here the CDR3 reads CATSDSTAGISYEQYF. The CDR3 DNA reads TGTGCCACCAGTGATTCCACCGCGGGGATCTCCTACGAGCAGTACTTC. V is TRBV24-1 and J is TRBJ2-7; D perhaps matches TRBD2 (6 bases). Germline V gene lookup returns CDR1 KGHDR and CDR2 SFDVKD. The CDR3 covers 16 residues. Trimming took off 2 bases at V and 0 bases at J, with 13 bases between the two ends.

The chain is built from TRBV15 and TRBJ2-3; a possible D gene is TRBD1 (5 bases). The CDR3 length is 18 residues. The V gene lost 0 bases and the J gene lost 0 bases, with 16 bases spanning the gap. CDR1 and CDR2 from the germline V gene are LNHNV and YYDKDF (reference sequence). CDR3 bases: TGTGCCACCAGCAGAGATTGGGGCGGAATGACTAGCACAGATACGCAGTATTTT. Its translation is CATSRDWGGMTSTDTQYF.

The chain is built from TRBV5-6 and TRBJ2-3, with 8 bases fitting TRBD2. CDR1 and CDR2 (germline): SGHDT, YYEEEE. The CDR3 runs to 17 residues. V shed 2 bases, J shed 7 bases, and the junction held 15 bases outside the gene matches. The CDR3 DNA reads TGTGCCAGCAGCTTCGGGCGACTAGCGATAGACTTCCATACGCAGTATTTT. Residues: CASSFGRLAIDFHTQYF. The whole variable domain, remainder taken from reference TRBV5-6 and TRBJ2-3, is DAGVTQSPTHLIKTRGQQVTLRCSPKSGHDTVSWYQQALGQGPQFIFQYYEEEERQRGNFPDRFSGHQFPNYSSELNVNALLLGDSALYLCASSFGRLAIDFHTQYFGPGTRLTVL.

The rearrangement uses TRBV19 and TRBJ2-1; 10 bases align to TRBD1. The CDR3 extends over 13 amino acids. The junction had 2 bases not matched to a gene; V was cut back by 6 bases and J by 6 bases. CDR1 and CDR2 from the germline V gene are LNHDA and SQIVND (reference sequence). The CDR3: CASRDRGVNEQFF. The CDR3 DNA reads TGTGCCAGTAGGGACAGGGGGGTCAATGAGCAGTTCTTC.

This sequence joins TRBV27 and TRBJ1-2; D is undetermined. Trimming cost V 3 bases and J 6 bases, with 11 bases left between them. Per germline, CDR1 MNHEY and CDR2 SMNVEV (reference sequence). The CDR3 has 13 residues. CDR3 in DNA: TGTGCCAGCAGTTTCGAATCTGGCCATGGCTACACCTTC. It encodes CASSFESGHGYTF.

This clone appeared once. This chain joins TRBV2 and TRBJ1-2; D is ambiguous. Trimming left V 2 bases short and J 6 bases short, with 13 bases between. The V gene's germline CDR1 is SNHLY and CDR2 FYNNEI. The CDR3 has 14 residues. CDR3 nucleotides: TGTGCCAGCAGTGAATTCCCGGGAAGGGATGGCTACACCTTC. Protein: CASSEFPGRDGYTF.

This clone was found once. The chain recombines TRBV6-5 with TRBJ1-2; TRBD1 matches 11 bases. The CDR3 has 15 amino acids. Germline CDR1 reads MNHEY; CDR2 reads SVGAGI. V was pared by 6 bases and J by 6 bases, with 9 bases of the junction left unmatched. In DNA form, the CDR3 reads TGTGCCAGCAGACCCCAGGGGACAGGGGGGCATGGCTACACCTTC. Translating gives CASRPQGTGGHGYTF.

The CDR3, as DNA: TGCGCCAGCAGCCCGCCACGGGAACCTCCCCACGAGCAGTACTTC. This gives the protein CASSPPREPPHEQYF. This sequence joins TRBV5-1 and TRBJ2-7; maybe TRBD2 (5 bases). CDR1 is SGHRS and CDR2 is YFSETQ in the germline V gene. V lost 4 bases and J lost 5, with 19 bases in between. The CDR3 contains 15 residues.

Turning to this clone: Other nucleotide sequences in the sample specify the same CDR3. This chain joins TRBV28 and TRBJ1-2; 7 bases line up with TRBD1. The ends lost 3 bases at V and 4 bases at J; junction bases unmatched: 2. Germline V CDR1 and CDR2: MDHEN, SYDVKM. The CDR3 length is 13 residues. Written as DNA, the CDR3 is TGTGCCAGCAGTTTGACAGGGAGCTATGGCTACACCTTC. This gives the protein CASSLTGSYGYTF.

The V and J genes are TRBV19 and TRBJ2-6; the match to TRBD2 covers 8 bases. Looked up from germline, CDR1 is LNHDA and CDR2 is SQIVND (reference sequence). V shed 3 bases and J 0 bases; nucleotides not matched to a gene: 4. The CDR3 consists of 17 residues. CDR3 sequence (DNA): TGTGCCAGTAGTATTCTAGCGGGTAGCTCTGGGGCCAACGTCCTGACTTTC. Its protein product is CASSILAGSSGANVLTF.